The present T cell receptor (beta chain) was sequenced within a study of tumor and adjacent non-tumor tissue in lung cancer. A modified ARM-PCR protocol with three rounds of nested PCR amplified TCRbeta. TCRdb redid the calling of the multiplex PCR reads with MiXCR, one entry per CDR3 protein. The data show tens of thousands of distinct CDR3 sequences, under 70% seen once. This clonotype was found a few times. A read error is possible here, since a much larger clone lies one base away. This sample's RNA came from whole unsorted tissue. More than 3 cm separated this lung sample from the edge of the tumor. The CDR3 spans 15 residues. CDR1 and CDR2 (germline): LGHNA, YSLEER.

The origin of this receptor is a woman aged 50 to 60 with non-small cell lung cancer. Sequencing was carried out using distant non-tumor lung tissue. The V and J genes are TRBV4-3 and TRBJ2-3; either TRBD1 or TRBD2 may supply D (5 bases each). The CDR3 DNA sequence: TGCGCCAGCGGCCAAGAGTTGACCGGGACCCGTACGCAGTATTTT. Protein sequence: CASGQELTGTRTQYF.